This T cell receptor (beta chain) was identified during a study of shared clonotypes between healthy human individuals. The germline CDR1 and CDR2 sequences are MDHEN and SYDVKM. This CDR3 spans 13 amino acids. Trimming pared 7 bases from V and 2 bases from J, leaving 9 bases between. Template for every sorted-subset replicate PCR totaled roughly 210 ng DNA, roughly 30,000 T cell genomes. Method: immunoSEQ multiplex PCR; TCRdb's copy keeps in-frame clones and lacks some. This sample carries 550,000 to 850,000 clones, around two thirds of them seen once, and the ten largest clones take more than 1.5%. As to this clone: Its antigen is as yet unknown.

Regarding the study as a whole: The study found lower generation probabilities in non-shared clonotypes than in those shared by all four donors.

The chain combines TRBV28 with TRBJ2-4, with D possibly TRBD1 on 6 matching bases. The clonotype originates from a young woman in good health. The sample was memory CD4+ T cells sorted from blood. Documented subset: CD45RA-negative fraction. In DNA, the CDR3 is TGTGCCAGCAACAGGGCCCCCAAAAACATTCAGTACTTC. It translates to CASNRAPKNIQYF.